The entry below describes one TCR beta chain. Its target antigen remains unknown. No qualities accompany the bases; no much larger clone lies one base away. Based on the germline V gene (reference sequence), the CDR1 and CDR2 sequences are SEHNR and FQNEAQ. Germline trimming: 6 bases from V, 0 bases from J; junction bases outside gene matches: 4. Reading from cysteine to phenylalanine, the CDR3 counts 15 amino acids. Solely the CDR3 DNA is kept, with 45 bases framed from the first base. The cohort consisted of 600 to 700 healthy bone marrow donors. Cohort members were all nominally healthy when sampled, although unrecorded immune exposures were likely present. CMV serostatus was recorded as positive for 250 to 300 and negative for about 50% of the roughly 700 cohort members, whereas no CMV serostatus was recorded for the donor in question. Each donor provided a peripheral blood sample, and peripheral blood mononuclear cells were used for TCR beta sequencing. The Qiagen DNeasy Blood Extraction Kit was used to extract genomic DNA from the blood cell samples.

The data were taken from a study of cytomegalovirus exposure and HLA in healthy donors (dated by TCRdb to about 2017). Background on the whole study: An earlier analysis of some 600 of the donors reported 276 Gb of sequence data and roughly 120 million unique TCR beta sequences obtained from roughly 180 million T cells. Roughly 300 gigabases of sequencing data and approximately 85 million unique TCR sequences were included in an early release covering around 650 HLA-typed donors. Among the roughly 400 genotyped donors, around 81% belonged to the genetic ancestry cluster associated with self-reported Caucasian donors. The study aimed to test whether signatures of past pathogen exposure could be identified by cataloging public T cell receptors. Using immunosequencing, the study profiled T cell repertoires from some 670 subjects and related those repertoires to cytomegalovirus serostatus. A separate validation cohort of 100 to 150 different subjects was used in addition to the 666-subject first cohort. To predict cytomegalovirus infection status, the study combined high-throughput TCR immunosequencing, statistical association of individual TCRs with disease status, and machine learning. A later analysis re-examined previously published TCR beta repertoires from hundreds of donors and added high-resolution HLA genotyping to investigate patterns of TCR occurrence. In the later analysis, no new phenotypic data were used to find candidate immune exposures; instead, reliance was placed on TCR beta sequences and their occurrence across donors. An earlier analysis of some 500 of the donors used high-throughput TCR beta sequencing to judge whether each TCR beta V gene segment behaved as functional or pseudogenic. Alongside the repertoire data, information on donor age, sex, ethnicity and CMV serostatus was compiled. Genome-wide SNP genotypes for about 65% of the 666 donors were used in a later genetic analysis, which treated that subset as a discovery cohort. All discovery cohort repertoires had been generated on a single sequencing platform. HLA typing included class I and class II loci at four-digit resolution. Typing coverage differed by locus: A, B, C, DRB1 and DQB1 were typed in roughly 620-630 donors, DQA1 in about 550, DPA1 in some 600, and DPB1 in just under 480. A few DR-DQ haplotypes were handled as single units for association and clustering because linkage in the cohort was strong. Across approximately 400 genotyped donors of the cohort, an average of roughly 200,000 unique TCR beta nucleotide sequences per donor were sequenced, and roughly a sixth of those sequences were non-productive. The research as a whole found: The sequencing pipeline was judged likely to have produced a cluster of highly shared sequence variants as a technical artifact. A later analysis found that TCR association rates varied across HLA loci, with DRB1 alleles showing the most associated TCRs and HLA-C alleles the fewest. A few of the identified cytomegalovirus-associated TCR beta chains were confirmed in vitro to be specific for cytomegalovirus antigens. Correlated functional status among segregating V segments might reflect linkage disequilibrium, but an unknown experimental factor could not be ruled out. Because HLA typing was unavailable for some donors at each locus, only the typed subset was used in association tests. Roughly uniform sequencing depth across donors was assumed in presence/absence analyses, although this assumption may not hold. Only TCR beta chains were sequenced in this cohort, and the absence of alpha or paired-chain data limited detectable features. At a false discovery rate of 0.05, a later analysis linked 15,000 to 20,000 TCR beta sequences to specific HLA alleles. The study listed 150 to 200 TCR beta chains as associated with cytomegalovirus. Some IMGT-functional V segments, including TRBV6-2 and TRBV6-3, could not be distinguished by the 87-base-pair reads and were therefore excluded. A further reported finding was that TCR beta sequences accurately predicted the HLA-A and HLA-B alleles for most subjects in the first cohort. In a later analysis, several top co-occurrence clusters were reported to appear linked to parvovirus B19, influenza, CMV and Epstein-Barr virus. When HLA alleles, especially DR and DQ, strongly co-occurred, TCR associations were difficult to assign to individual alleles. According to the authors, the approach could potentially be generalized to other disease states and immunological phenotypes. Across donors, most TCR sequences were observed very rarely, whereas some public TCRs were present in many individuals. In a later analysis, HLA-associated TCR beta chains showed more clonal expansion and lower generation probabilities than non-associated chains that were equally common. In a later analysis, most CMV-associated TCR beta chains were found to appear HLA-restricted, with HLA associations seemingly driven largely by CMV exposure. Seventeen rarely observed V segments, including chromosome 9 orphons, were excluded from the earlier analysis of just under 600 of the donors because counts were too low. In both the original and validation cohorts, the classifier was reported to diagnose cytomegalovirus status with high specificity and sensitivity. For the cohort, immune exposure information was limited to CMV serostatus. In a later genetic analysis, a missense DCLRE1C variant was associated with V-gene and J-gene trimming of TCR beta chains, and the association was replicated in an independent cohort. In an earlier analysis of some 640 of the donors, most TCR beta V segments were observed in productive rearrangements about 87% or about 30% of the time, broadly matching IMGT annotations. A later genetic analysis reported fewer N-insertions in productive TCRs among donors in an Asian-associated ancestry cluster than the roughly 700-donor mean.

The method was the immunoSEQ multiplex PCR assay. For the multiplex PCR, a mixture combining 60 forward primers for TCR Vbeta segments and 13 reverse primers for TCR Jbeta segments was used. Amplification of the CDR3 region of rearranged TCR beta genes was performed with a multiplex PCR assay on genomic DNA. The Illumina HiSeq System was used to sequence the amplified TCR beta libraries as 87-base-pair reads. As for the original processing: A later analysis tallied 75 million to 95 million unique TCR beta chains across the 700 or so repertoires, and about 10 million of those chains were shared by two or more donors. Raw reads were error-corrected and collapsed into unique sequences by a nearest-neighbor algorithm in which closely related sequences were merged to remove PCR and sequencing errors. To assign V, D and J gene segments, CDR3 sequences were aligned to IMGT reference sequences. For a sequence to be retained, a match of at least six nucleotides was required to both a V gene segment and a J gene segment. A rearrangement counted as productive if the CDR3 had no stop codons and remained in frame with V and J, and every other rearrangement counted as non-productive. CDR3 was defined according to IMGT convention as the region running from the second conserved V-encoded cysteine to the conserved J-encoded phenylalanine. The earlier analysis of about 530 of the donors excluded any sequence lacking an unambiguous match to a single V gene segment. An earlier analysis of under 750 of the donors called V segments functional above 56.7% productive rearrangements and segregating when the between-donor standard deviation exceeded 5%. A statistical classification framework was built to diagnose cytomegalovirus status from the catalog of TCR beta chain sequences. A later analysis assigned V and J genes by comparing TCR nucleotide sequences with IMGT/GENE-DB human TR gene sequences. In a later analysis, CDR3 sequences and most-parsimonious VDJ recombination scenarios were assigned using the TCRdist pipeline. In a later analysis, each TCR beta chain was defined by its CDR3 amino acid sequence together with its V-gene family, and reads lacking a unique V-gene family were excluded. As a way to deal with suspected cross-contamination and a sequencing artifact, a later analysis dropped approximately 570 nucleotide sequences that were highly shared and had low generation probability. A later analysis calculated a clonal expansion index for each public chain from normalized within-repertoire ranks of inferred template counts. Generation probabilities in a later analysis came from a VDJ recombination model fitted to out-of-frame rearrangements, and those results were checked against IGoR. A later analysis scored TCR-TCR, TCR-HLA and TCR-CMV co-occurrence with hypergeometric tests, applying a repertoire-size bias correction to TCR pairs. A later analysis estimated false discovery rates by permuting HLA or CMV assignments 20 times. A later analysis grouped co-occurring TCRs with DBSCAN, adding TCRdist sequence similarity when clustering within HLA-allele-positive subsets. Repertoires with fewer than 30,000 or more than 120,000 public chains, plus five repertoires with anomalous nucleotide sharing, were excluded from co-occurrence clustering. What TCRdb holds here is the immuneACCESS table cut down to in-frame rearrangements. Part of the clones is not present; checked against another copy, under half of the missing clones reflect an unresolved V gene, and the others are unexplained. V, J and clone size were drawn from that table, and D and trimming were deduced from the DNA. Across this sample there are 150,000 to 200,000 clones, with roughly 76% seen only once. The top ten clonotypes cover roughly 2% of the sample.

The specimen sequenced was PBMCs. This sequence was found in a human donor in good health. Rearrangement joined TRBV7-9 to TRBJ2-2; 7 nucleotides in the junction match TRBD1. The CDR3 protein is CASSRGTANTGELFF. The nucleotides are TGTGCCAGCAGTCGAGGGACAGCGAACACCGGGGAGCTGTTTTTT.